The 23 T cell receptor beta chains presented below share a single source sample, sequenced in a study of blood T cells in healthy people across ages. Together with a sample-barcoded 5' primer, a J-beta primer mix was included in a second PCR lasting 7 to 11 cycles. TCRdb reprocessed the 5' RACE reads via MiXCR and lists one record per CDR3 protein. Of hundreds of thousands of distinct CDR3 sequences listed, around 49% are singletons. Sample: blood. Every receptor here comes from an older woman in good health.

The CDR3 sequence is CASSILAREEQFF. Here the CDR3 DNA reads TGTGCCAGCAGCATCCTAGCACGGGAAGAGCAGTTCTTC. The J gene is TRBJ2-1, the V gene TRBV9, with D maybe TRBD2 (5 bases). V lost 4 bases and J 10 bases, leaving 15 bases between the germline ends. Germline CDR1 reads SGDLS; CDR2 reads YYNGEE. The CDR3 runs to 13 residues.

This clonotype has only a few counts. The chain uses TRBV20-1 and TRBJ2-1; D ambiguous. Trimming left V 3 bases short and J 6 bases short, with 9 bases between. The CDR3 loop spans 12 amino acids. CDR1 is DFQATT, CDR2 SNEGSKA, per germline (reference sequence). The CDR3 nucleotides read TGCAGTGCTAGGTGGGGTGTCAATGAGCAGTTCTTC. Translation gives CSARWGVNEQFF.

This clonotype was detected a few times. The CDR3 sequence is CASSVDTRVGSYEQYF. Here the CDR3 DNA reads TGTGCCAGCAGTGTGGACACCCGCGTCGGATCCTACGAGCAGTACTTC. The J gene is TRBJ2-7, the V gene TRBV6-2 or TRBV6-3, with a tentative D call TRBD1 (5 bases). V lost 5 bases and J lost 1, with 18 bases in between. Germline V gene sequence: CDR1 MNHEY, CDR2 SVGEGT. CDR3 length: 16 residues.

The chain is built from TRBV27 and TRBJ2-1, with D maybe TRBD2 (5 bases). CDR1 is MNHEY, CDR2 SMNVEV, per germline (reference sequence). The CDR3 consists of 14 residues. The germline V and J ends were trimmed by 6 bases and 4 bases, with 13 bases remaining between them. The CDR3 region has the DNA TGTGCCAGCAGCCCAACTAGTTATTACAATGAGCAGTTCTTC. Its protein product is CASSPTSYYNEQFF.

This clonotype showed up just a few times. The chain carries TRBV7-9 and TRBJ2-1; 13 nucleotides line up with TRBD2. Germline CDR1 and CDR2: SEHNR and FQNEAQ (reference sequence). CDR3 length equals 16 residues. V dropped 5 bases and J dropped 6; count of bases not matched to a gene: 7. The CDR3 region has the DNA TGTGCCAGCAGCACATCTGGACTAGCGGGAGTCAATGAGCAGTTCTTC. Translated, it gives CASSTSGLAGVNEQFF.

A few counts support this clonotype. The chain joins TRBV12-3 or TRBV12-4 to TRBJ2-3; 10 bases are shared with TRBD1. With 6 bases clipped from V and 2 bases from J, the junction kept 5 bases outside the gene matches. The CDR3 length is 15 residues. CDR3 nucleotides: TGTGCCAGCAGCCGGACAGGGGGATTCACAGATACGCAGTATTTT. It is translated as CASSRTGGFTDTQYF.

The V call is TRBV7-2, the J call TRBJ2-7, with 8 bases matching TRBD1. V was clipped by 5 bases and J by 2 bases; unmatched bases: 11. Germline CDR1 and CDR2: SGHTA and FQGNSA. The CDR3 totals 16 residues. CDR3 nucleotides: TGTGCCAGCAGCCTCCCTAGACAGGGGATCCCCTACGAGCAGTACTTC. Translating it yields CASSLPRQGIPYEQYF.

Only one count was recorded for this clonotype. The chain links TRBV10-3 to TRBJ1-6; 7 bases agree with TRBD1. V shed 4 bases and J 4 bases; nucleotides not matched to a gene: 7. The V gene's germline CDR1 is ENHRY and CDR2 SYGVKD. The CDR3 has 16 residues. CDR3 sequence reads: CAISGKGTEYNSPLHF. The CDR3 coding sequence is TGTGCCATCAGTGGTAAAGGGACAGAATATAATTCACCCCTCCACTTT.

This clonotype was seen at least ten times. The V gene is TRBV7-2, the J gene TRBJ2-3, with D unresolved. The CDR3 totals 11 residues. Trimming removed 8 bases at V and 6 bases at J, with 9 bases between. Germline V gives CDR1 SGHTA, CDR2 FQGNSA. The CDR3 reads CASSYADTQYF. For the CDR3, the DNA is TGTGCCAGCTCATACGCTGATACGCAGTATTTT. Filled out from reference TRBV7-2 and TRBJ2-3, the complete variable domain reads GAGVSQSPSNKVTEKGKDVELRCDPISGHTALYWYRQSLGQGLEFLIYFQGNSAPDKSGLPSDRFSAERTGGSVSTLTIQRTQQEDSAVYLCASSYADTQYFGPGTRLTVL.

The rearrangement links TRBV29-1 to TRBJ2-2; D uncertain. The CDR3 extends over 11 amino acids. CDR1 is SQVTM and CDR2 is ANQGSEA in the germline V gene. V lost 5 bases and J lost 9, with 10 bases in between. The CDR3 DNA sequence: TGCAGCGTTCTCCGTGGTTGGGAGCTGTTTTTT. Protein: CSVLRGWELFF.

This clonotype showed up just once. V gene TRBV20-1 combines with J gene TRBJ2-1, with 14 bases fitting TRBD2. Germline lookup yields CDR1 DFQATT and CDR2 SNEGSKA (reference sequence). Trimming took 2 bases from V and 6 from J; bases not matched to a gene: 6. This CDR3 has 16 amino acids. Here the CDR3 reads CSARKPGTSGSNEQFF. CDR3 nucleotides: TGCAGTGCTAGAAAACCCGGGACTAGCGGGAGCAATGAGCAGTTCTTC.

A remark on this clonotype: A clone one base away is much larger, so this may be a read error. This chain uses TRBV20-1 with TRBJ2-5; TRBD2 aligns across 10 bases. Germline values: CDR1 DFQATT, CDR2 SNEGSKA (reference sequence). This CDR3 has 14 amino acids. V shed 6 bases, J shed 11 bases, and the junction held 15 bases outside the gene matches. CDR3 nucleotides: TGCAGTGCGACCCGAGCGGGAGGGCCGGACAAGCAGTACTTC. Translated: CSATRAGGPDKQYF.

J is TRBJ2-6 and V is TRBV5-6, with 7 positions matching TRBD2. Germline V gene sequence: CDR1 SGHDT, CDR2 YYEEEE. This CDR3 comprises 19 residues. V lost 4 bases, J lost 1 base, and 14 bases stayed unmatched. For the CDR3, the DNA is TGTGCCAGCAGCCCGGCCGCGGGAGCGCTGTCTTCTGGGGCCAACGTCCTGACTTTC. Translated, it gives CASSPAAGALSSGANVLTF.

For the CDR3, the DNA is TGTGCCAGCAGTTCGCAGCGGGCAAAGCGATCTGATGAGCAGTTCTTC. Translating it yields CASSSQRAKRSDEQFF. The chain recombines TRBV28 with TRBJ2-1; TRBD2 is a possible D gene (6 bases). Trimming left V 4 bases short and J 8 bases short, with 21 bases between. Germline assignment: CDR1 MDHEN and CDR2 SYDVKM. This CDR3 comprises 16 residues.

This clonotype was seen only a few times. The chain employs TRBV10-3 and TRBJ2-3; 7 bases are shared with TRBD2. Germline assignment: CDR1 ENHRY and CDR2 SYGVKD. This CDR3 is built from 13 residues. The trim removed 6 bases at V and 2 bases at J, leaving 2 bases unmatched. CDR3 nucleotide sequence: TGTGCCATCAGGGAGCGGGACACAGATACGCAGTATTTT. Translation: CAIRERDTDTQYF.

This clonotype was found once. V gene TRBV5-5 combines with J gene TRBJ1-3; 7 bases line up with TRBD1. From germline, CDR1 is SGHKS and CDR2 YYEKEE (reference sequence). J was trimmed by 3 bases and V by 0 bases; bases with no gene match: 3. The length of the CDR3 is 15 residues. Here the CDR3 DNA reads TGTGCCAGCAGCTTGGGACAGGGAGGTGGAAACACCATATATTTT. This codes for CASSLGQGGGNTIYF.

The V gene is TRBV10-3, the J gene TRBJ2-5; D is ambiguous. There are 13 residues in the CDR3. V lost 3 bases and J 0 bases, leaving 5 bases between the germline ends. Germline CDR1 and CDR2: ENHRY and SYGVKD. CDR3 nucleotides: TGTGCCATCAGTGAAGGGTACCAAGAGACCCAGTACTTC. Translating it yields CAISEGYQETQYF.

As for this clonotype: At one end, the junction sequence differs from germline, possibly due to a read error. The genes are TRBV12-3 or TRBV12-4 and TRBJ1-6, with D unresolved. The CDR3 is 12 amino acids. CDR3 DNA: TGTGCCAGCGGGTGGACGGATTCACCCCCCCACTTT. Protein sequence: CASGWTDSPPHF.

This chain uses TRBV19 with TRBJ1-5, with 9 bases fitting TRBD1. The V gene end was trimmed by 6 bases and the J gene end by 3 bases; junction bases not matched to a gene: 9. Germline CDR1 and CDR2: LNHDA and SQIVND (reference sequence). The CDR3 contains 16 residues. The CDR3 nucleotides are TGTGCCAGTAGCCCACAGGGGGCGGAATTCAATCAGCCCCAGCATTTT. Translation: CASSPQGAEFNQPQHF.

This chain joins TRBV27 and TRBJ2-3; D is possibly TRBD2 (6 bases). CDR3 length equals 15 residues. Germline CDR1 is MNHEY and CDR2 is SMNVEV (reference sequence). V lost 6 bases to trimming and J lost 5 bases, with 18 bases between them. Here the CDR3 DNA reads TGTGCCAGCAGCCCGGAGGGGCCCCATGGAGATACGCAGTATTTT. It encodes CASSPEGPHGDTQYF.

The genes are TRBV7-9 and TRBJ2-5; TRBD1 aligns across 7 bases. The V and J ends lost 5 bases and 1 base, in that order; junction bases with no gene match: 13. Per the germline V gene, CDR1 is SEHNR and CDR2 is FQNEAQ (reference sequence). This CDR3 is 17 amino acids long. CDR3: CASSLTERTGPQETQYF. Here the CDR3 DNA reads TGTGCCAGCAGCCTAACAGAAAGGACAGGTCCCCAAGAGACCCAGTACTTC.

Regarding this clonotype: Germline and junction disagree at one end, which may indicate a read error. The chain couples TRBV7-2 to TRBJ1-6; 8 bases align to TRBD1. The germline gives CDR1 SGHTA, CDR2 FQGNSA. This CDR3 is 16 amino acids long. The CDR3 spells CASSLLAGQVPSRLHF. DNA of the CDR3: TGTGCCAGCAGCTTATTGGCGGGACAGGTCCCTTCACGCCTCCACTTT.

The gene calls are TRBV9 and TRBJ2-5; 12 nucleotides align to TRBD2. The closer fit of TRBJ2-7 to the DNA end suggests the J call may be wrong. Germline V gene sequence: CDR1 SGDLS, CDR2 YYNGEE. This CDR3 is built from 14 residues. This CDR3 reads CASSPGLAGHEQYF. CDR3 nucleotides: TGTGCCAGCAGCCCGGGACTAGCGGGCCACGAGCAGTACTTC.